The clone carrying this T cell receptor beta chain has a handful of counts. Its antigen is not identified. TCRdb reprocessed the reads with MiXCR, giving one entry per CDR3 protein. Of approximately 500,000 distinct CDR3 sequences in the sample, roughly 12% were seen once. Germline V CDR1 and CDR2: SGHRS, YFSETQ. CDR3 size: 16 residues. Deletions cut 3 bases from V and 4 bases from J, with 16 bases between. The data stem from a study of T cell repertoires in cytomegalovirus infection. Study at large: CMV infection together with matching HLA type was indicated by public TCR beta signatures.

Study-wide results and caveats: Identification of carriers of CMV plus the relevant HLA was achieved through cumulative public TCR beta family frequency. HLA-C-restricted CMV-specific TCR beta clonotypes were dominant in the ex vivo response.

This sequence originates from a human donor in good health (CMV status not recorded). Some clones in this sample may be carry-over from other donors' samples. Sequencing was done on a sample of PBMCs. The chain combines TRBV5-1 with TRBJ1-4, with D unresolved. Here the CDR3 DNA reads TGCGCCAGCAGCTCCGGTTCGGCAGTAGGTAATGAAAAACTGTTTTTT. The encoded protein is CASSSGSAVGNEKLFF.